The 7 T cell receptor beta chains below were found in one sample sequenced in a study of regulatory T cells in long-lasting Graves disease. Time point noted: newly diagnosed GD, antithyroid drugs for less than 3 months. The TCR library was made from RNA extracted from PBMCs. Arm-PCR with iRepertoire HTBI primers amplified the CDR3 regions for these TCR beta libraries. One entry per CDR3 protein, called by TCRdb with MiXCR from the multiplex PCR reads. The sample lists around 250,000 distinct CDR3 sequences, 15% to 20% occurring once. The data also belong to a second study, concerning T cells in Graves' hyperthyroidism and ophthalmopathy.

The sample in question was peripheral blood mononuclear cells (PBMCs), obtained at new diagnosis, from a patient treated with antithyroid drugs. All receptors derive from a woman aged 25 to 39 with Graves disease.

This chain uses TRBV5-1 with TRBJ2-3; D uncertain. The CDR3 extends over 15 amino acids. V lost 3 bases to trimming and J lost 0 bases, with 11 bases between them. Germline V lookup: CDR1 SGHRS, CDR2 YFSETQ. The CDR3 protein is CASSYRSVSTDTQYF. The CDR3 DNA follows: TGCGCCAGCAGCTACCGATCGGTAAGCACAGATACGCAGTATTTT.

In its sample, this clonotype was seen many times. V and J are TRBV12-3 or TRBV12-4 and TRBJ1-1, with no clear D. The CDR3 contains 15 residues. The V end was cut by 6 bases, the J end by 3 bases, with 17 bases between. CDR3 region: CASSPIPGGDTEAFF. In DNA form, the CDR3 reads TGTGCCAGCAGCCCAATTCCGGGAGGAGACACTGAAGCTTTCTTT.

The sample holds many counts of this clonotype. The gene calls are TRBV20-1 and TRBJ1-1; D unclear. CDR1 DFQATT and CDR2 SNEGSKA come from the germline V gene (reference sequence). The V gene lost 1 base and the J gene lost 6 bases, with 15 bases spanning the gap. The CDR3 runs to 14 residues. As DNA, the CDR3 is TGCAGTGCTAGAGGCCCAGGCGGAAGCGCTGAAGCTTTCTTT. Its protein is CSARGPGGSAEAFF.

The chain uses TRBV7-9 and TRBJ1-4; 9 bases align to TRBD1. The trim removed 5 bases at V and 6 bases at J, leaving 7 bases unmatched. The CDR3 length is 15 residues. Looked up from germline, CDR1 is SEHNR and CDR2 is FQNEAQ (reference sequence). In DNA, the CDR3 is TGTGCCAGCAGCCCGCCGGGACAGGGTGATGAAAAACTGTTTTTT. This gives the protein CASSPPGQGDEKLFF.

There are many counts of this clonotype. The chain joins TRBV12-3 or TRBV12-4 to TRBJ1-6; the D gene is possibly TRBD1 (6 bases). The CDR3 has 13 amino acids. V dropped 6 bases and J dropped 7 bases, with 10 bases sitting between them. For the CDR3, the DNA is TGTGCCAGCAGCACAGGGCGGAATTCACCCCTCCACTTT. It translates to CASSTGRNSPLHF.

This clonotype was observed at least ten times. V usage is TRBV9 and J usage is TRBJ2-2, with 11 bases lining up with TRBD2. The CDR3 contains 16 residues. Germline V gene sequence: CDR1 SGDLS, CDR2 YYNGEE. V gave up 0 bases and J gave up 4 bases; unmatched junction bases: 2. CDR3 loop: CASSVASGGPTGELFF. CDR3 in DNA: TGTGCCAGCAGCGTAGCTAGCGGGGGGCCCACCGGGGAGCTGTTTTTT.

This clonotype appeared a few times. The chain links TRBV4-2 to TRBJ1-4; tentative D call: TRBD1 (5 bases). The CDR3 spans 14 residues. The germline V and J ends were trimmed by 4 bases and 7 bases, with 13 bases remaining between them. In germline, CDR1 is LGHNA, CDR2 YNFKEQ. For the CDR3, the DNA is TGTGCCAGCAGCCTGCAGGGCTTCGGTGAAAAACTGTTTTTT. This translates into CASSLQGFGEKLFF.